Below are 32 T cell receptor beta chains sequenced from a single sample in a study of blood T cell repertoires in COVID-19. Sequencing was performed with immunoSEQ multiplex PCR; in TCRdb, only in-frame clones are kept and a portion is missing. The profile covers 360,000 or so clones, with approximately 90% appearing a single time and roughly 3.9% taken by the ten largest. Sequencing was performed on peripheral blood. These receptors were obtained from a woman aged 55-69 years with COVID-19, enrolled during active disease.

The J gene is TRBJ2-2, the V gene TRBV5-4; 7 nucleotides align to TRBD1. Trimming cost V 2 bases and J 1 base; bases outside gene matches: 14. This CDR3 has 19 amino acids. Per germline, CDR1 SGHNT and CDR2 YYREEE (reference sequence). This CDR3 reads CASSFPSLQTGRNTGELFF. In nucleotides, the CDR3 is TGTGCCAGCAGCTTTCCCTCCCTACAGACAGGGCGGAACACCGGGGAGCTGTTTTTT.

The count of this clone is one. The chain has TRBV7-9 and TRBJ2-7; TRBD2 might be the D (6 bases). Per the germline V gene, CDR1 is SEHNR and CDR2 is FQNEAQ (reference sequence). The CDR3 covers 15 residues. Trimming cost V 1 base and J 2 bases, with 12 bases left between them. The CDR3 nucleotides are TGTGCCAGCAGCTTAGGGCAGGGACTTACCTACGAGCAGTACTTC. It specifies CASSLGQGLTYEQYF.

The sample holds a few counts of this clone. V gene TRBV5-1 combines with J gene TRBJ1-4; possible D gene TRBD1, 5 bases. The V gene's germline CDR1 is SGHRS and CDR2 YFSETQ. Trimming took off 4 bases at V and 0 bases at J, with 10 bases between the two ends. This CDR3 has 15 residues. The CDR3 reads CASSKSTATNEKLFF. CDR3 nucleotide sequence: TGCGCCAGCAGCAAATCGACAGCAACTAATGAAAAACTGTTTTTT.

This chain connects TRBV3-1 (or the pseudogene TRBV3-2) to TRBJ1-5; tentative D call: TRBD1 (5 bases). Trimming left V 0 bases short and J 7 bases short, with 16 bases between. This CDR3 has 16 residues. Germline CDR1 and CDR2: LGHDT and YNNKEL (reference sequence). CDR3 protein: CASSQESAGQRQPQHF. CDR3 sequence (DNA): TGTGCCAGCAGCCAAGAATCAGCAGGGCAGCGACAGCCCCAGCATTTT.

The V and J genes are TRBV28 and TRBJ1-1; possibly TRBD1 for D (6 bases). The germline V gene encodes CDR1 MDHEN and CDR2 SYDVKM. The CDR3 is 14 amino acids. The V gene lost 4 bases and the J gene lost 4 bases, with 13 bases spanning the gap. The CDR3: CASSSAQGTTEAFF. The DNA for the CDR3 is TGTGCCAGCAGTTCAGCTCAGGGGACCACTGAAGCTTTCTTT.

The chain recombines TRBV12-3 or TRBV12-4 with TRBJ2-3; no clear D gene. The CDR3 sequence is 13 residues long. Trimming removed 3 bases from V and 4 bases from J, with 8 bases in between. The CDR3 region has the DNA TGTGCCAGCAGTTTTAGTTCCCCAGATACGCAGTATTTT. Its protein is CASSFSSPDTQYF.

This clone came up once. The chain recombines TRBV2 with TRBJ1-1, with D unclear. The V end was cut by 2 bases, the J end by 0 bases, with 10 bases between. CDR1 SNHLY and CDR2 FYNNEI come from the germline V gene. The length of the CDR3 is 15 residues. Here the CDR3 reads CASSERAGMNTEAFF. The CDR3 DNA is TGTGCCAGCAGTGAACGGGCGGGGATGAACACTGAAGCTTTCTTT.

The V and J genes are TRBV28 and TRBJ1-2; D is uncertain. Germline CDR1 is MDHEN and CDR2 is SYDVKM. The CDR3 has 15 residues. V lost 4 bases to trimming and J lost 0 bases, with 12 bases between them. CDR3 sequence: CASSSPGRTNYGYTF. The CDR3 DNA sequence: TGTGCCAGCAGTTCCCCCGGGAGAACTAACTATGGCTACACCTTC.

This sequence joins TRBV5-1 and TRBJ1-4; TRBD1 is a possible D gene (5 bases). This CDR3 comprises 15 residues. In germline, CDR1 is SGHRS, CDR2 YFSETQ. V was clipped by 0 bases and J by 11 bases, with 17 bases between them. CDR3 bases: TGCGCCAGCAGCTTGGCCGGACATCAAGGGGATAAACTGTTTTTT. This codes for CASSLAGHQGDKLFF.

The V and J genes are TRBV19 and TRBJ2-7; a possible D gene is TRBD1 (5 bases). CDR3 length: 13 amino acids. Germline CDR1 is LNHDA and CDR2 is SQIVND (reference sequence). V was trimmed by 4 bases and J by 1 base, leaving 8 bases between them. CDR3 DNA sequence: TGTGCCAGTAGTAAAGGGGTTTCCTACGAGCAGTACTTC. Protein sequence: CASSKGVSYEQYF. Variable domain in full (rest from reference TRBV19 and TRBJ2-7): DGGITQSPKYLFRKEGQNVTLSCEQNLNHDAMYWYRQDPGQGLRLIYYSQIVNDFQKGDIAEGYSVSREKKESFPLTVTSAQKNPTAFYLCASSKGVSYEQYFGPGTRLTVT.

The chain uses TRBV6-2 or TRBV6-3 and TRBJ1-2; 7 bases match TRBD1. CDR1 MNHEY and CDR2 SVGEGT come from the germline V gene. Trimming removed 5 bases from V and 2 bases from J; junction bases left unmatched: 5. This CDR3 has 14 residues. CDR3 sequence (DNA): TGTGCCAGCAGTCGATTGGGACAGAACTATGGCTACACCTTC. It translates to CASSRLGQNYGYTF.

This CDR3 is CASSRGGVNTEAFF. For the CDR3, the DNA is TGTGCCAGTAGCCGGGGGGGCGTGAACACTGAAGCTTTCTTT. The chain carries TRBV19 and TRBJ1-1, with D perhaps matching TRBD1 (6 bases). V was trimmed by 6 bases and J by 0 bases, leaving 11 bases between them. CDR1 is LNHDA, CDR2 SQIVND, per germline (reference sequence). This CDR3 spans 14 amino acids.

The chain has TRBV5-1 and TRBJ2-2; a possible D gene is TRBD2 (5 bases). CDR3 size: 14 residues. The germline V gene has CDR1 SGHRS and CDR2 YFSETQ. Trimming took off 0 bases at V and 5 bases at J, with 8 bases between the two ends. The CDR3 nucleotides are TGCGCCAGCAGCTTGGATCCGGGGACCGGGGAGCTGTTTTTT. It translates to CASSLDPGTGELFF. The full variable domain, its missing parts supplied by reference TRBV5-1 and TRBJ2-2, is KAGVTQTPRYLIKTRGQQVTLSCSPISGHRSVSWYQQTPGQGLQFLFEYFSETQRNKGNFPGRFSGRQFSNSRSEMNVSTLELGDSALYLCASSLDPGTGELFFGEGSRLTVL.

The chain uses TRBV5-1 and TRBJ2-1; 13 bases map to TRBD2. The V segment lost 5 bases and the J segment 10 bases; nucleotides outside the gene matches: 9. From germline, CDR1 is SGHRS and CDR2 YFSETQ. This CDR3 has 15 amino acids. This CDR3 reads CASSWTSGGGEEQFF. DNA of the CDR3: TGCGCCAGCAGTTGGACTAGCGGGGGAGGGGAAGAGCAGTTCTTC.

The J gene is TRBJ1-2, the V gene TRBV2, with 8 bases aligning to TRBD1. The CDR3 consists of 16 residues. Germline V gives CDR1 SNHLY, CDR2 FYNNEI. The V gene end was trimmed by 3 bases and the J gene end by 0 bases; junction bases not matched to a gene: 6. The CDR3 here is CASSEPRGRANYGYTF. Here the CDR3 DNA reads TGTGCCAGCAGTGAGCCCAGGGGGCGCGCTAACTATGGCTACACCTTC.

This clone was seen a single time. This sequence joins TRBV5-5 and TRBJ1-1, with D perhaps matching TRBD1 (6 bases). This CDR3 is 16 amino acids long. Germline lookup yields CDR1 SGHKS and CDR2 YYEKEE (reference sequence). Trimming took 2 bases from V and 4 from J, leaving 18 bases between them. The chain's CDR3 is CASSFNRDLGSTEAFF. The CDR3 DNA sequence: TGTGCCAGCAGCTTCAACAGGGACCTCGGTTCCACTGAAGCTTTCTTT.

V is TRBV19 and J is TRBJ2-7; TRBD1 agrees at 7 bases. V lost 3 bases and J lost 6; bases outside the gene matches: 8. This CDR3 is 14 amino acids long. Germline-derived CDR1 and CDR2 are LNHDA and SQIVND (reference sequence). In nucleotides, the CDR3 is TGTGCCAGTAGTATCTCCAGGGGGAGAATCGAGCAGTACTTC. This gives the protein CASSISRGRIEQYF. Full variable domain (outside the CDR3, taken from reference TRBV19 and TRBJ2-7): DGGITQSPKYLFRKEGQNVTLSCEQNLNHDAMYWYRQDPGQGLRLIYYSQIVNDFQKGDIAEGYSVSREKKESFPLTVTSAQKNPTAFYLCASSISRGRIEQYFGPGTRLTVT.

This chain connects TRBV28 to TRBJ2-7; 7 bases are shared with TRBD1. CDR1 and CDR2 from the germline V gene are MDHEN and SYDVKM. There are 15 residues in the CDR3. The V segment lost 4 bases and the J segment 1 base; nucleotides outside the gene matches: 7. The CDR3 coding sequence is TGTGCCAGCAGTTCCAGAGGGACAGCGTCCTACGAGCAGTACTTC. Its translation: CASSSRGTASYEQYF.

The V and J genes are TRBV4-2 and TRBJ2-1, with 9 bases aligning to TRBD2. Trimming at V came to 3 bases and at J to 3 bases, leaving 12 bases not matched to a gene. The CDR3 runs to 18 residues. Germline CDR1 is LGHNA and CDR2 is YNFKEQ. The CDR3 DNA reads TGTGCCAGCAGCCAGGCCCGTTCTAGCGGGGCCAGCTACAATGAGCAGTTCTTC. This translates into CASSQARSSGASYNEQFF.

The V and J genes are TRBV4-1 and TRBJ1-2; a possible D gene is TRBD1 (6 bases). The length of the CDR3 is 15 residues. Germline V gene data show CDR1 as MGHRA and CDR2 as YSYEKL. V lost 4 bases and J 4 bases, leaving 16 bases between the germline ends. Here the CDR3 reads CASSPWTDQFYGYTF. The CDR3 nucleotides are TGCGCCAGCAGCCCTTGGACAGACCAATTCTATGGCTACACCTTC.

This sequence joins TRBV5-6 and TRBJ2-7; possible D gene TRBD1, 5 bases. Germline V lookup: CDR1 SGHDT, CDR2 YYEEEE. The CDR3 length is 14 residues. V was clipped by 4 bases and J by 7 bases, with 18 bases between them. In DNA form, the CDR3 reads TGTGCCAGCAGCAACATCCCAGGGTTTGTTGAGCAGTACTTC. Its translation: CASSNIPGFVEQYF.

This clone occurred once. The genes are TRBV9 and TRBJ1-2, with TRBD1 matching 8 bases. Unmatched junction bases numbered 8, after V lost 2 bases and J lost 2 bases. There are 16 residues in the CDR3. The V gene's germline CDR1 is SGDLS and CDR2 YYNGEE. The CDR3 is CASSVRRDRTNYGYTF. The CDR3 DNA reads as TGTGCCAGCAGCGTTCGGAGGGACAGGACAAACTATGGCTACACCTTC.

This sequence joins TRBV28 and TRBJ2-6, with no clear D. In germline, CDR1 is MDHEN, CDR2 SYDVKM. V shed 1 base and J shed 4 bases, with 11 bases lying between them. This CDR3 has 16 residues. The CDR3 reads CASSLSRNWGANVLTF. The CDR3 nucleotides read TGTGCCAGCAGTTTATCTAGGAACTGGGGGGCCAACGTCCTGACTTTC.

This clone occurred once. This chain links TRBV5-1 with TRBJ2-2; a weak D match, TRBD1 (6 bases). V shed 10 bases and J shed 4 bases, with 17 bases lying between them. Germline values: CDR1 SGHRS, CDR2 YFSETQ. This CDR3 spans 14 amino acids. Written as DNA, the CDR3 is TGCGCCGTGAGGGGGTATCCGGGCACCGGGGAGCTGTTTTTT. Its translation: CAVRGYPGTGELFF.

The chain combines TRBV5-6 with TRBJ2-7; 8 bases are a match to TRBD1. V dropped 2 bases and J dropped 7; count of bases not matched to a gene: 8. Germline V gives CDR1 SGHDT, CDR2 YYEEEE. CDR3 size: 14 residues. CDR3 DNA sequence: TGTGCCAGCAGCTTTAGGGCAGGGGGCGCGGAGCAGTACTTC. This gives the protein CASSFRAGGAEQYF.

This clone is a singleton in its sample. The chain combines TRBV5-4 with TRBJ1-5; D is undetermined. This CDR3 comprises 14 residues. Germline values: CDR1 SGHNT, CDR2 YYREEE (reference sequence). Trimming shortened V by 4 bases and J by 1 base, and 9 bases separated the two germline ends. The CDR3 DNA reads TGTGCCAGCAGCCGGGGTGGAAGCAATCAGCCCCAGCATTTT. This gives the protein CASSRGGSNQPQHF.

The chain combines TRBV6-1 with TRBJ1-5; 7 bases line up with TRBD1. Germline CDR1 is MNHNS and CDR2 is SASEGT. This CDR3 spans 18 amino acids. V trimming: 2 bases; J trimming: 3 bases; junction bases outside the gene matches: 13. The CDR3 loop reads CASSERDGWGQTNQPQHF. The CDR3 DNA sequence: TGTGCCAGCAGTGAAAGGGATGGGTGGGGACAGACCAATCAGCCCCAGCATTTT.

With respect to this clone: It is unclear where the CDR3 begins or ends on the DNA, so no DNA is shown, and the CDR3 is as TCRdb lists it. J is TRBJ2-1 and V is TRBV7-9; TRBD1 is the table's D call and was not checked against the DNA. The CDR3 is 13 amino acids in total, end residues counted. Germline CDR1 and CDR2: SEHNR and FQNEAQ (reference sequence). The CDR3 sequence: CASSFLWGHEQFF.

The chain employs TRBV6-5 and TRBJ1-1, with D possibly matching TRBD1 (5 bases). Trimming shortened V by 8 bases and J by 0 bases, and 13 bases separated the two germline ends. This CDR3 spans 14 amino acids. Germline assignment: CDR1 MNHEY and CDR2 SVGAGI. As DNA, the CDR3 is TGTGCCAGCTCCTGGGGCCAAGTGAACACTGAAGCTTTCTTT. Translated: CASSWGQVNTEAFF.

The J gene is TRBJ1-2, the V gene TRBV5-5; D unresolved. V was clipped by 7 bases and J by 6 bases, with 19 bases between them. The CDR3 length is 14 residues. Germline V gene lookup returns CDR1 SGHKS and CDR2 YYEKEE (reference sequence). CDR3 residues: CASGASITGNGYTF. DNA for the CDR3: TGTGCCAGCGGAGCTTCCATTACGGGGAATGGCTACACCTTC.

The rearrangement links TRBV11-2 to TRBJ2-2; D not certain. The V end lost 2 bases, the J end lost 0 bases, and 10 bases lay between the germline ends. Germline CDR1 is SGHAT and CDR2 is FQNNGV. This CDR3 is built from 16 residues. CDR3 sequence reads: CASSLSYSPNTGELFF. The CDR3 nucleotides are TGTGCCAGCAGCTTATCTTACAGCCCGAACACCGGGGAGCTGTTTTTT. Combining the CDR3 with reference TRBV11-2 and TRBJ2-2 gives the whole variable domain EAGVAQSPRYKIIEKRQSVAFWCNPISGHATLYWYQQILGQGPKLLIQFQNNGVVDDSQLPKDRFSAERLKGVDSTLKIQPAKLEDSAVYLCASSLSYSPNTGELFFGEGSRLTVL.

The V and J genes are TRBV6-2 or TRBV6-3 and TRBJ2-3; 7 bases map to TRBD2. V lost 6 bases and J lost 8; bases outside the gene matches: 11. Germline CDR1 and CDR2: MNHEY and SVGEGT. The CDR3 totals 14 residues. CDR3 in amino acids: CASSLGGSQATQYF. DNA of the CDR3: TGTGCCAGCAGCCTCGGGGGGTCCCAGGCTACGCAGTATTTT.